One and the same sample provided the 26 T cell receptor beta chains below, sequenced in a study of Graves' ophthalmopathy and Graves' hyperthyroidism. RNA transcripts were the source from which TCR beta CDR3 regions were amplified. Scientists carried out first-round RT-PCR using HTBI primers and then a second-round multiplex PCR. TCRdb independently ran MiXCR on the multiplex PCR reads; one entry per CDR3 protein. The data show over a million distinct CDR3 sequences, about 36% seen once. The sample taken for sequencing was peripheral blood or thyroid tissue (not recorded which). These receptors originate from an adult man with Graves' hyperthyroidism.

The chain combines TRBV5-1 with TRBJ2-7, with D possibly being TRBD1 (5 bases). The CDR3 extends over 15 amino acids. The germline V gene has CDR1 SGHRS and CDR2 YFSETQ. Between the trimmed V and J ends, which lost 4 bases and 1 base, there was a span of 15 bases. The CDR3 coding sequence is TGCGCCAGCAGCATTTTCATACAGGCTTCCTACGAGCAGTACTTC. It yields the protein CASSIFIQASYEQYF.

The table lists this clonotype with many counts. The chain couples TRBV29-1 to TRBJ1-1; D gene ambiguous. This CDR3 spans 14 amino acids. V was pared by 5 bases and J by 0 bases, with 13 bases between. CDR1 and CDR2 (germline): SQVTM, ANQGSEA. DNA for the CDR3: TGCAGCGTTCGGGGTTGGGGAATGAACACTGAAGCTTTCTTT. The encoded protein is CSVRGWGMNTEAFF.

The chain is built from TRBV12-3 or TRBV12-4 and TRBJ1-3; 9 bases fit TRBD1. Trimming cost V 5 bases and J 2 bases; bases outside gene matches: 4. The CDR3 loop spans 15 amino acids. The CDR3 protein is CASSPRTGAGNTIYF. Written as DNA, the CDR3 is TGTGCCAGCAGTCCAAGGACAGGGGCTGGAAACACCATATATTTT.

This clonotype was recorded once. The rearrangement links TRBV7-3 to TRBJ2-7, with D maybe TRBD1 (6 bases). CDR1 and CDR2 (germline): SGHTA, FQGTGA. This CDR3 is 15 amino acids long. Trimming cost V 2 bases and J 2 bases, with 13 bases left between them. CDR3 sequence reads: CASSLVEGQTYEQYF. The DNA for the CDR3 is TGTGCCAGCAGCTTAGTTGAGGGACAAACCTACGAGCAGTACTTC.

The chain recombines TRBV25-1 with TRBJ2-7; 8 nucleotides agree with TRBD1. This CDR3 comprises 15 residues. The V gene end was trimmed by 7 bases and the J gene end by 5 bases; junction bases not matched to a gene: 13. Germline CDR1 MGHDK, CDR2 SYGVNS. CDR3: CASKRGPVRGHEQYF. The DNA of the CDR3 is TGTGCCAGCAAAAGGGGCCCCGTCAGGGGGCACGAGCAGTACTTC.

For this clonotype: A read error may produce the germline difference seen at one junction end. This chain links TRBV7-8 with TRBJ2-7; TRBD1 is a possible D gene (6 bases). Looked up from germline, CDR1 is SGHVS and CDR2 is FQNEAQ. CDR3 size: 14 residues. CDR3 amino acids: CASNLRTDSYEQCF. As DNA, the CDR3 is TGCGCCAGCAACCTCCGGACAGATTCCTACGAGCAGTGCTTC. Using reference TRBV7-8 and TRBJ2-7 for the parts outside the CDR3, the full variable domain is GAGVSQSPRYKVAKRGQDVALRCDPISGHVSLFWYQQALGQGPEFLTYFQNEAQLDKSGLPSDRFFAERPEGSVSTLKIQRTQQEDSAVYLCASNLRTDSYEQCFGPGTRLTVT.

This clonotype was recorded a few times. The J gene is TRBJ2-7, the V gene TRBV4-1; D is undetermined. The CDR3 runs to 15 residues. Trimming took 1 base from V and 2 from J, leaving 12 bases between them. Looked up from germline, CDR1 is MGHRA and CDR2 is YSYEKL. CDR3 region: CASSQVPATAYEQYF. In nucleotides, the CDR3 is TGCGCCAGCAGCCAAGTTCCAGCCACTGCCTACGAGCAGTACTTC.

This clonotype was seen at least ten times. The chain joins TRBV7-2 to TRBJ2-6, with unresolved D. V lost 3 bases and J lost 0, with 6 bases in between. The CDR3 is made up of 15 amino acids. Germline V gene data show CDR1 as SGHTA and CDR2 as FQGNSA. The CDR3 region is CASSFGSSGANVLTF. The CDR3 DNA is TGTGCCAGCAGCTTTGGCAGCTCTGGGGCCAACGTCCTGACTTTC.

The chain is built from TRBV6-5 and TRBJ1-5, with 7 bases aligning to TRBD1. The J segment lost 2 bases and the V segment lost 2 bases, leaving 3 bases of the junction unmatched. This CDR3 comprises 15 residues. In germline, CDR1 is MNHEY, CDR2 SVGAGI. CDR3 DNA sequence: TGTGCCAGCAGTTACGACAGGGACGGCAATCAGCCCCAGCATTTT. Encoded protein: CASSYDRDGNQPQHF.

This clonotype has at least ten counts. The chain uses TRBV6-6 and TRBJ2-5; 10 nucleotides agree with TRBD2. This CDR3 has 16 residues. The germline V gene encodes CDR1 MNHNY and CDR2 SVGAGI (reference sequence). V shed 5 bases, J shed 7 bases, and the junction held 13 bases outside the gene matches. The CDR3 spells CASSHGLAAKKATQYF. Written as DNA, the CDR3 is TGTGCCAGCAGTCACGGACTAGCGGCTAAGAAGGCGACCCAGTACTTC.

In this sample, this clonotype turned up many times. V gene TRBV5-6 combines with J gene TRBJ1-5; D unresolved. This CDR3 comprises 16 residues. The germline V and J ends were trimmed by 4 bases and 4 bases, with 18 bases remaining between them. Germline CDR1 reads SGHDT; CDR2 reads YYEEEE. CDR3: CASSGERVQKNQPQHF. CDR3 sequence (DNA): TGTGCCAGCAGCGGGGAAAGGGTCCAGAAAAATCAGCCCCAGCATTTT.

The gene calls are TRBV6-2 or TRBV6-3 and TRBJ1-6; D possibly corresponds to TRBD1 (5 bases). This CDR3 is 14 amino acids long. Germline values: CDR1 MNHEY, CDR2 SVGEGT. V was pared by 6 bases and J by 10 bases, with 16 bases between. The CDR3 loop is CASSNRTSGSPLHF. CDR3 bases: TGTGCCAGCAGCAACCGAACCTCAGGGTCACCCCTCCACTTT.

The V gene is TRBV7-9, the J gene TRBJ1-4; D is unresolved. V was cut by 2 bases and J by 8 bases, with 21 bases left in between. The CDR3 is made up of 17 amino acids. From germline, CDR1 is SEHNR and CDR2 FQNEAQ (reference sequence). The CDR3 is CASSLSIEWGMGEKLFF. CDR3 bases: TGTGCCAGCAGCTTATCGATTGAGTGGGGTATGGGGGAAAAACTGTTTTTT. Full variable domain (rest looked up from reference TRBV7-9 and TRBJ1-4): DTGVSQNPRHKITKRGQNVTFRCDPISEHNRLYWYRQTLGQGPEFLTYFQNEAQLEKSRLLSDRFSAERPKGSFSTLEIQRTEQGDSAMYLCASSLSIEWGMGEKLFFGSGTQLSVL.

In this sample, this clonotype turned up a few times. V gene TRBV7-8 combines with J gene TRBJ1-5; D gene uncertain. The CDR3 length is 13 residues. Trimming pared 3 bases from V and 7 bases from J, leaving 10 bases between. CDR1 and CDR2 from the germline V gene are SGHVS and FQNEAQ. The CDR3 spells CASSFEAGQPQHF. As DNA, the CDR3 is TGTGCCAGCAGCTTTGAGGCGGGGCAGCCCCAGCATTTT.

The gene calls are TRBV10-3 and TRBJ1-5, with D possibly matching TRBD1 (5 bases). The V and J ends lost 11 bases and 4 bases respectively, with 24 bases between them. CDR3 size: 16 residues. CDR1 is ENHRY, CDR2 SYGVKD, per germline. Here the CDR3 reads CAWSPIDPQGNQPQHF. As DNA, the CDR3 is TGTGCCTGGAGTCCTATAGACCCCCAGGGAAATCAGCCCCAGCATTTT.

This chain joins TRBV5-8 and TRBJ2-2; D is ambiguous. Germline-derived CDR1 and CDR2 are SGHTS and YDEGEE. The V end lost 4 bases, the J end lost 5 bases, and 9 bases lay between the germline ends. The CDR3 covers 13 residues. The chain's CDR3 is CASSPLPTGELFF. CDR3 sequence (DNA): TGTGCCAGCAGCCCGCTCCCTACCGGGGAGCTGTTTTTT.

The table lists this clonotype with many counts. A much bigger clone sits one base away, suggesting this may be a read error. V gene TRBV15 combines with J gene TRBJ1-2; perhaps TRBD1 as D (5 bases). V shed 5 bases and J shed 2 bases, with 6 bases lying between them. CDR1 is LNHNV and CDR2 is YYDKDF in the germline V gene (reference sequence). The CDR3 loop spans 12 amino acids. As DNA, the CDR3 is TGTGCCACCAGCGCAGGGAACTATGGCTACACCTTC. Its translation is CATSAGNYGYTF.

Comment on this clonotype: One end of the junction does not line up with germline, which may come from a read error. The DNA for the CDR3 is TGCGCCAGCAGCCTGAGGACAGGGGCGAACACTGAAGCTTTC. Translation: CASSLRTGANTEAF. The chain recombines TRBV5-1 with TRBJ2-6, with 9 bases lining up with TRBD1. In germline, CDR1 is SGHRS, CDR2 YFSETQ. The CDR3 has 14 amino acids.

This clonotype has more than one count but fewer than ten. The chain combines TRBV20-1 with TRBJ1-6, with a possible D match to TRBD1 (6 bases). Trimming removed 1 base at V and 9 bases at J, with 13 bases between. The CDR3 runs to 14 residues. Germline values: CDR1 DFQATT, CDR2 SNEGSKA (reference sequence). CDR3 nucleotide sequence: TGCAGTGCTAGAGTTGGGGGGGCAGGTTCACCCCTCCACTTT. The encoded protein is CSARVGGAGSPLHF.

Comment on this clonotype: Since a much larger clone is just one base distant, this may be a read error. The V call is TRBV7-3, the J call TRBJ2-7; TRBD2 agrees at 13 bases. Per the germline V gene, CDR1 is SGHTA and CDR2 is FQGTGA. This CDR3 has 15 amino acids. Unmatched junction bases numbered 9, after V lost 5 bases and J lost 8 bases. The CDR3 here is CASSLGLAGANKQYF. The DNA of the CDR3 is TGTGCCAGCAGCCTTGGACTAGCGGGAGCCAACAAGCAGTACTTC.

There are many counts of this clonotype. The chain recombines TRBV7-8 with TRBJ1-1; D not certain. Deletions cut 9 bases from V and 0 bases from J, with 11 bases between. Germline V gene lookup returns CDR1 SGHVS and CDR2 FQNEAQ. CDR3 length: 13 residues. Written as DNA, the CDR3 is TGTGCCAGTCAAACAGAGTTGAACACTGAAGCTTTCTTT. This translates into CASQTELNTEAFF.

This clonotype was recorded at least ten times. The chain uses TRBV29-1 and TRBJ1-2, with 9 bases fitting TRBD1. Germline trimming cut 0 bases from V and 6 bases from J; bases unmatched to any gene: 8. In germline, CDR1 is SQVTM, CDR2 ANQGSEA. The CDR3 runs to 15 residues. The CDR3 nucleotides are TGCAGCGTTGAAGATCGTACACAGGGGGCTCATGGCTACACCTTC. It translates to CSVEDRTQGAHGYTF.

The chain has TRBV25-1 and TRBJ2-5; 7 positions match TRBD1. The CDR3 loop spans 17 amino acids. Germline CDR1 MGHDK, CDR2 SYGVNS. V shed 6 bases, J shed 5 bases, and the junction held 18 bases outside the gene matches. The CDR3 loop reads CASRSTDRMGAKETQYF. The CDR3 DNA follows: TGTGCCAGCAGGTCAACGGACAGGATGGGAGCTAAGGAGACCCAGTACTTC.

This clonotype was seen at least ten times. The J gene is TRBJ1-3, the V gene TRBV7-8; no definite D call. The V gene lost 2 bases and the J gene lost 1 base, with 6 bases spanning the gap. The germline V gene encodes CDR1 SGHVS and CDR2 FQNEAQ. This CDR3 has 14 amino acids. The CDR3 loop reads CASSLSGSGNTIYF. The CDR3 nucleotides are TGTGCCAGCAGCTTATCGGGGTCTGGAAACACCATATATTTT.

This chain links TRBV20-1 with TRBJ2-5; TRBD1 might be the D (5 bases). CDR1 and CDR2 (germline): DFQATT, SNEGSKA (reference sequence). Trimming cost V 5 bases and J 5 bases, with 12 bases left between them. CDR3 size: 12 residues. The CDR3 loop is CSAQDSRETQYF. The CDR3 DNA reads TGCAGTGCTCAAGACAGTCGTGAGACCCAGTACTTC.

This clonotype appeared a few times. This CDR3 fails to terminate in the conserved phenylalanine or tryptophan, so it likely reflects a read error. The limits of the CDR3 on the DNA are not certain, so only TCRdb's listed CDR3 is given. The CDR3 region is CASSPRGTG. The chain recombines TRBV5-5 with TRBJ2-7; TRBD1, the table's D call, lacks a check against the DNA. From its first to its last residue, the CDR3 has 9 amino acids. CDR1 and CDR2 from the germline V gene are SGHKS and YYEKEE (reference sequence).